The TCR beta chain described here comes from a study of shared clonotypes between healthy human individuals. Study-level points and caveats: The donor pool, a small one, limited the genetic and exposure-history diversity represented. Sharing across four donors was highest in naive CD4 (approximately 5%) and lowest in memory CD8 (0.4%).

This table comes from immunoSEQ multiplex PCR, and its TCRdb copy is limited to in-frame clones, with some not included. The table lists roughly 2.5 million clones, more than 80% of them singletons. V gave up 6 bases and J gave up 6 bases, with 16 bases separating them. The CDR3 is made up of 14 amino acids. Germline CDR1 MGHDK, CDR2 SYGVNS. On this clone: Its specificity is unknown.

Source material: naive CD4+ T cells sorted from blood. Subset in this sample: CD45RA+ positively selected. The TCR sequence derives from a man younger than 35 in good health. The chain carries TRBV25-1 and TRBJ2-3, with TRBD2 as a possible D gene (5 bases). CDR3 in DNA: TGTGCCAGCAGCGAGGGTCTTCTCAGGGATACGCAGTATTTT. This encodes CASSEGLLRDTQYF.